A single sample is the source of the 5 T cell receptor beta chains below, sequenced in a study of T cells in women clearing cervical HPV infection. The protocol was immunoSEQ multiplex PCR, while the TCRdb copy is restricted to in-frame clones and leaves out a portion. Its listing shows tens of thousands of clones. The sample consisted of blood buffy coat. The receptors were gathered from a woman between 18 and 70 years old with a cervical HPV16 infection that either progressed to CIN3+ or cleared (not recorded which).

Remarks on this clone: The observed sequence ends 3 residues before the CDR3 terminus, with the missing tail filled in from the germline J gene. This chain joins TRBV4-1 and TRBJ2-7, with 7 bases fitting TRBD1. V lost 3 bases, J lost 3 bases, and 11 bases stayed unmatched. This CDR3 has 16 amino acids. Germline loops: CDR1 MGHRA, CDR2 YSYEKL. CDR3 sequence reads: CASSQGTGATLYEQYF. The DNA read from the CDR3 is TGCGCCAGCAGCCAGGGCACAGGGGCCACCCTCTACGAG.

On this clone: Coverage ceases 3 residues before the CDR3 finishes, and the germline J gene fills in the end. V is TRBV2 and J is TRBJ2-2, with D tentatively TRBD1 (5 bases). Germline values: CDR1 SNHLY, CDR2 FYNNEI. This CDR3 is 15 amino acids long. V lost 3 bases and J 3 bases, leaving 11 bases between the germline ends. CDR3 DNA (partial): TGTGCCAGCAGTGAGCAGGGTCCCGACACCGGGGAG. This sequence encodes CASSEQGPDTGE. The complete CDR3 sequence is CASSEQGPDTGELFF.

With respect to this clone: The read finishes 3 residues shy of the CDR3 end, and the germline J gene is used to complete it. The chain carries TRBV5-4 and TRBJ2-7; maybe TRBD1 (6 bases). CDR3 length: 13 residues. Trimming left V 0 bases short and J 3 bases short, with 7 bases between. In germline, CDR1 is SGHNT, CDR2 YYREEE (reference sequence). The sequenced CDR3 bases are TGTGCCAGCAGCTTGGACAGGGACTACGAG. It specifies CASSLDRDYE. The entire CDR3 protein reads CASSLDRDYEQYF.

The CDR3 here is CASSQEIDRLYTF. The CDR3 DNA, read in part, is TGTGCCAGCAGCCAAGAGATCGACAGGCTC. The gene calls are TRBV4-2 and TRBJ1-2, with TRBD1 as a possible D gene (6 bases). The read gets to within 3 residues of the CDR3 end, and the germline J gene fills in the rest. CDR3 length equals 13 residues. CDR1 and CDR2 (germline): LGHNA, YNFKEQ.

In the case of this clone: The read ends 3 residues early relative to the CDR3; the germline J gene fills the gap. This chain connects TRBV6-2 or TRBV6-3 to TRBJ2-3; D remains unclear. Germline CDR1 reads MNHEY; CDR2 reads SVGEGT. CDR3 length equals 13 residues. The V end was cut by 7 bases, the J end by 0 bases, with 8 bases between. The part of the CDR3 DNA that was read is TGTGCCAGCACCCCCGGGAGCACAGATACG. Translation: CASTPGSTDT. The CDR3 as a whole reads CASTPGSTDTQYF.